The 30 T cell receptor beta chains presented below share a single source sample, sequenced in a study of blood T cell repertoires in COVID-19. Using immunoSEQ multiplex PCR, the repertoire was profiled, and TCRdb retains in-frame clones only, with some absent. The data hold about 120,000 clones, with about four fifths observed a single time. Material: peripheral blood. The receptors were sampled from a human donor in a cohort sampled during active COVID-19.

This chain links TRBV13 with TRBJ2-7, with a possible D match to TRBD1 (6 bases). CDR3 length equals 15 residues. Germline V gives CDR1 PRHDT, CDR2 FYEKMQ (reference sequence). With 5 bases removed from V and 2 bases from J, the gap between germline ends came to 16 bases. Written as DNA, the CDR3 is TGTGCCAGCAGCCTAATAATGGACAGTACCTACGAGCAGTACTTC. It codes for CASSLIMDSTYEQYF.

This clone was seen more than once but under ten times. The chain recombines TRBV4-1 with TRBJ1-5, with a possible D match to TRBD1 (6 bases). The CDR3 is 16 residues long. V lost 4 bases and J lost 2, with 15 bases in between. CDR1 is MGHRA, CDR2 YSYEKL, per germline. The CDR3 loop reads CASSRFGGAGNQPQHF. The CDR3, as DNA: TGCGCCAGCAGCCGTTTTGGGGGGGCGGGCAATCAGCCCCAGCATTTT.

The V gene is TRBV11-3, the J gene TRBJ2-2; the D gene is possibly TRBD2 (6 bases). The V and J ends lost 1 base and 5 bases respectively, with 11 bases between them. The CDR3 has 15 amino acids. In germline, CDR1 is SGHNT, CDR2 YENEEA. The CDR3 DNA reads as TGTGCCAGCAGCTTAGGGGGGGAAACAACCGGGGAGCTGTTTTTT. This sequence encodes CASSLGGETTGELFF.

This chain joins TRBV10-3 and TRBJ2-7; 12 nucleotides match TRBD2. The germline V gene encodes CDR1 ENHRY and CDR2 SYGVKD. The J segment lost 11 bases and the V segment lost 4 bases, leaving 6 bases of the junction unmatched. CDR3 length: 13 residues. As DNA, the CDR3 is TGTGCCATCAGTGCTAGCGGGAGGGAACCTGAGTACTTC. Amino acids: CAISASGREPEYF.

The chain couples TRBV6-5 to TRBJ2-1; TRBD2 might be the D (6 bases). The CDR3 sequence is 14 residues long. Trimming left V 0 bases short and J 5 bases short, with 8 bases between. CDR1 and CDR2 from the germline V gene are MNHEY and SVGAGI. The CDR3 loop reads CASSYSGRHNEQFF. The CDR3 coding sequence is TGTGCCAGCAGTTACTCAGGGAGGCACAATGAGCAGTTCTTC.

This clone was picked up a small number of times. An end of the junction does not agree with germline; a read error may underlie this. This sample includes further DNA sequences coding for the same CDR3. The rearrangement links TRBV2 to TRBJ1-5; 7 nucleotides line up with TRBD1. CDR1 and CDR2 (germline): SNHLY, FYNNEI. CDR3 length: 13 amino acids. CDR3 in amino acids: CASRETGNQPQHF. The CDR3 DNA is TGTGCCAGCCGTGAGACAGGGAATCAGCCCCAGCATTTT.

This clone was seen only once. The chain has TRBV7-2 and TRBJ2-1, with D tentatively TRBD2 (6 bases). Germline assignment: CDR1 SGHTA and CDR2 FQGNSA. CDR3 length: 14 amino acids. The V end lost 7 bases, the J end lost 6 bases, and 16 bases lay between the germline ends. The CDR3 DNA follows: TGTGCCAGCAACAACTGGGGGAGGATCAATGAGCAGTTCTTC. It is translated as CASNNWGRINEQFF.

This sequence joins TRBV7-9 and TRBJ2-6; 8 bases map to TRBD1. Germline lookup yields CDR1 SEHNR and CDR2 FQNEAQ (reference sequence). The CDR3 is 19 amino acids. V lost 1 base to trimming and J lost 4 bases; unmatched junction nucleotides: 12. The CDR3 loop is CASSLGYGQGAGGANVLTF. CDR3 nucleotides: TGTGCCAGCAGCTTAGGTTACGGGCAGGGGGCTGGAGGGGCCAACGTCCTGACTTTC.

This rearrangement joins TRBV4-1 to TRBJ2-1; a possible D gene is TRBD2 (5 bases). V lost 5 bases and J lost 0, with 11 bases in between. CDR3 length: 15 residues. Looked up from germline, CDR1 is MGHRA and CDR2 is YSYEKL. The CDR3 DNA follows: TGCGCCAGCAGCTCCACTGGGAGCTCCTACAATGAGCAGTTCTTC. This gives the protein CASSSTGSSYNEQFF.

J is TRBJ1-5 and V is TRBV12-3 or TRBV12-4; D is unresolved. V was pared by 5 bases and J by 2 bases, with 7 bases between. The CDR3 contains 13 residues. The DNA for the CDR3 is TGTGCCAGCAGTCCAAGAGGCAATCAGCCCCAGCATTTT. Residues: CASSPRGNQPQHF.

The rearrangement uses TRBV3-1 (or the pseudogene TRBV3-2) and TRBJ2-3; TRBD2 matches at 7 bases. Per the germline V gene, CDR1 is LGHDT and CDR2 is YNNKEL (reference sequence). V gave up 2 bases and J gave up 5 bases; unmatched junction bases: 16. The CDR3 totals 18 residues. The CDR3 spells CASSQSSVRRGGGDTQYF. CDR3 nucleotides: TGTGCCAGCAGCCAAAGCTCGGTGAGGCGGGGCGGGGGAGATACGCAGTATTTT.

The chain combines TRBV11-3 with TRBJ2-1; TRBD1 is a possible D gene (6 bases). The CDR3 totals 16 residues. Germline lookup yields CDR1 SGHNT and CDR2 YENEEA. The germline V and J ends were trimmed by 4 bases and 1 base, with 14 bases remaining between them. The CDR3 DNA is TGTGCCAGCAGCTCTCAGACAGGCTTATCCTACAATGAGCAGTTCTTC. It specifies CASSSQTGLSYNEQFF.

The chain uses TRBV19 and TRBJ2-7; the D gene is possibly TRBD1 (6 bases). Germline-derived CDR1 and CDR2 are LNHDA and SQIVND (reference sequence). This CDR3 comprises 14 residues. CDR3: CAYPRGQSSYEQYF. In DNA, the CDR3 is TGTGCTTATCCCCGAGGACAGAGCTCCTACGAGCAGTACTTC.

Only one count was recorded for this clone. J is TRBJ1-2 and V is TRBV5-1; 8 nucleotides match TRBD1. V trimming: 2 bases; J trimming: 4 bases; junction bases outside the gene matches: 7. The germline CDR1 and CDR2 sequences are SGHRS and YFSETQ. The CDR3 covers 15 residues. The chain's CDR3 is CASSLGTGETYGYTF. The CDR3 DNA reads TGCGCCAGCAGCTTAGGGACAGGCGAGACCTATGGCTACACCTTC. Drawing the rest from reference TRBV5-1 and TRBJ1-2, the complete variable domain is KAGVTQTPRYLIKTRGQQVTLSCSPISGHRSVSWYQQTPGQGLQFLFEYFSETQRNKGNFPGRFSGRQFSNSRSEMNVSTLELGDSALYLCASSLGTGETYGYTFGSGTRLTVV.

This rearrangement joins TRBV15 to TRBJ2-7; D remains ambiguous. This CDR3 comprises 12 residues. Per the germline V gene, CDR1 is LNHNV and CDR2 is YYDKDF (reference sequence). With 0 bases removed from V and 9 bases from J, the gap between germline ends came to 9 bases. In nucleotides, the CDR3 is TGTGCCACCAGCAGAGATGAGCGAGGGCAGTACTTC. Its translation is CATSRDERGQYF.

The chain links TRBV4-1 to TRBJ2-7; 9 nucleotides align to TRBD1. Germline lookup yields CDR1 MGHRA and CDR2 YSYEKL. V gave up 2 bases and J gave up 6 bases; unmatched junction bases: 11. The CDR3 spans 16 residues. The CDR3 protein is CASSQRNRDRASEQYF. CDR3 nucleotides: TGCGCCAGCAGCCAACGCAACCGGGACAGGGCTTCCGAGCAGTACTTC.

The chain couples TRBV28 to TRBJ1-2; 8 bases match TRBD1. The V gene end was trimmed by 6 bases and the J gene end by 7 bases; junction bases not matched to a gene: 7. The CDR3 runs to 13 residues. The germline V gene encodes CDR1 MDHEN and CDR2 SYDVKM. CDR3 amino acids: CASRAGGLGGYTF. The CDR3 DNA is TGTGCCAGCAGGGCAGGGGGCTTAGGTGGCTACACCTTC.

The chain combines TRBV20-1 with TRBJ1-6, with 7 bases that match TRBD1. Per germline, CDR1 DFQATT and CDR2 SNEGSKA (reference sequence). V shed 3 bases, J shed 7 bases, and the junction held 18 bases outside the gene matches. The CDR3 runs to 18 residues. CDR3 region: CSASHSLVVDRVNSPLHF. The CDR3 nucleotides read TGCAGTGCTAGTCATTCGCTGGTGGTCGACAGGGTAAATTCACCCCTCCACTTT.

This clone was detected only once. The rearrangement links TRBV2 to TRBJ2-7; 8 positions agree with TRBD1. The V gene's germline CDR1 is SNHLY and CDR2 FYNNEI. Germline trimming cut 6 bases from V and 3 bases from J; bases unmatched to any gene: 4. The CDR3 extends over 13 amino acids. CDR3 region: CASRGTGYYEQYF. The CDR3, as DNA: TGTGCCAGCAGGGGGACAGGCTACTACGAGCAGTACTTC.

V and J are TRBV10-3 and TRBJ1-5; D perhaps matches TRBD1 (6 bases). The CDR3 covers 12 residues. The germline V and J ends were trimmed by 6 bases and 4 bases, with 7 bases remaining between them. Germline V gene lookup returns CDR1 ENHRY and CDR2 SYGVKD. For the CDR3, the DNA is TGTGCCATCAGCCAGGGGAATCAGCCCCAGCATTTT. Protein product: CAISQGNQPQHF.

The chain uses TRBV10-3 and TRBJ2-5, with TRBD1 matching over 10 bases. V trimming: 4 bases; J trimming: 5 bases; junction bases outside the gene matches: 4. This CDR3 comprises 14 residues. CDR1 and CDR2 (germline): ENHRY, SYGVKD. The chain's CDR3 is CAISVGTGAETQYF. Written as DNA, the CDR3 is TGTGCCATCAGTGTGGGGACAGGGGCCGAGACCCAGTACTTC.

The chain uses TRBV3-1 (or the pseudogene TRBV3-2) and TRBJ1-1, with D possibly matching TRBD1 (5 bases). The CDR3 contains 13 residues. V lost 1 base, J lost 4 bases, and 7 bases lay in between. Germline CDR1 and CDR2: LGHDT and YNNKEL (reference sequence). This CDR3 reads CASSQVGGTEAFF. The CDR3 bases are TGTGCCAGCAGCCAAGTGGGGGGCACTGAAGCTTTCTTT.

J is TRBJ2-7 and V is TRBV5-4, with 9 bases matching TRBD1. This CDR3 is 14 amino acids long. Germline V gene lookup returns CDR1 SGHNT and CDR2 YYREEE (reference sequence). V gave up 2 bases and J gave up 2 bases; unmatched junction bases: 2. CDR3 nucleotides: TGTGCCAGCAGCTTCGGGACAGGGACCTACGAGCAGTACTTC. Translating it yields CASSFGTGTYEQYF.

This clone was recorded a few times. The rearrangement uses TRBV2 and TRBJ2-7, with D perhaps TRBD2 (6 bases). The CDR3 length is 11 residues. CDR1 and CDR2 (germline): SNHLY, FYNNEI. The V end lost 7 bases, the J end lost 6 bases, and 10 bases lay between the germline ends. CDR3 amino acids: CASIGGGEQYF. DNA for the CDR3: TGTGCCAGCATCGGGGGTGGCGAGCAGTACTTC.

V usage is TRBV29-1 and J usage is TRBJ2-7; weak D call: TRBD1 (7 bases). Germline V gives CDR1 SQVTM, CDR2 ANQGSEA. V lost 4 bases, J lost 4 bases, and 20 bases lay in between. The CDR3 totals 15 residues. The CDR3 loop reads CSVALGGTALYEQYF. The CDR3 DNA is TGCAGCGTTGCCCTAGGCGGGACAGCTCTATACGAGCAGTACTTC.

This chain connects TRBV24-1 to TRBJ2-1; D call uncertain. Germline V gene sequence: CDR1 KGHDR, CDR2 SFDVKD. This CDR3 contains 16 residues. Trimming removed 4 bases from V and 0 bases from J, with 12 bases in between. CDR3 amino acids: CATSDRKLSSYNEQFF. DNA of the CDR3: TGTGCCACCAGTGACCGTAAACTGAGCTCCTACAATGAGCAGTTCTTC.

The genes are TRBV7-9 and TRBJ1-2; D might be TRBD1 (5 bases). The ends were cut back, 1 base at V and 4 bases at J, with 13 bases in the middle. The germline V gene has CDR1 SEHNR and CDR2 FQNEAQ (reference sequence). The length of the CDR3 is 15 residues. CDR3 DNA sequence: TGTGCCAGCAGCTTAGGGGGCCCCGCCACCTATGGCTACACCTTC. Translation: CASSLGGPATYGYTF.

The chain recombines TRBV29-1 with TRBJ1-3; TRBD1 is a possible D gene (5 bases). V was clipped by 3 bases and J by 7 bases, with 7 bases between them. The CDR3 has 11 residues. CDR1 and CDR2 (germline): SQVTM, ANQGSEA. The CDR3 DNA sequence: TGCAGCGTTGATCGGGGGAACACCATATATTTT. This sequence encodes CSVDRGNTIYF.

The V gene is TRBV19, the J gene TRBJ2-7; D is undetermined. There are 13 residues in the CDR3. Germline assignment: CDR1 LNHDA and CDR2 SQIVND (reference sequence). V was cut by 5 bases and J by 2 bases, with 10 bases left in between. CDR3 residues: CASSVNIPYEQYF. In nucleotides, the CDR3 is TGTGCCAGTAGTGTGAACATACCCTACGAGCAGTACTTC.

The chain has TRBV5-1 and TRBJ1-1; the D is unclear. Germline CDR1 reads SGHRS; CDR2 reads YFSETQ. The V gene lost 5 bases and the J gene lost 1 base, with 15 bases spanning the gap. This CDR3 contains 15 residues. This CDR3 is CASSSLSGANTEAFF. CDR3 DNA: TGCGCCAGCAGTTCCCTAAGTGGAGCGAACACTGAAGCTTTCTTT. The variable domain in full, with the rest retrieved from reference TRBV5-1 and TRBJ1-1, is KAGVTQTPRYLIKTRGQQVTLSCSPISGHRSVSWYQQTPGQGLQFLFEYFSETQRNKGNFPGRFSGRQFSNSRSEMNVSTLELGDSALYLCASSSLSGANTEAFFGQGTRLTVV.